Following are 26 T cell receptor beta chains from one sample sequenced in a study of CD8+CD57+ T cells in acquired aplastic anemia. Patients picked for sequencing had shown CD8+CD57+ cell expansion detected by flow cytometry. Using genomic DNA as the template, TCR beta VDJ and CDR3 profiling was carried out. TCRdb reanalysed the reads using MiXCR and keeps one entry per CDR3 protein. The sample consists of about 470,000 distinct CDR3 sequences, around 30% of them appearing once. Sequencing input: sorted CD4+, CD8+, or CD8+CD57+ T cells (not recorded which) from PBMCs. The receptors originated from a human donor with aplastic anemia.

The rearrangement joins TRBV6-6 to TRBJ2-5; 12 bases are shared with TRBD1. V was pared by 6 bases and J by 7 bases, with 15 bases of the junction left unmatched. Germline V CDR1 and CDR2: MNHNY, SVGAGI (reference sequence). The CDR3 sequence is 17 residues long. The chain's CDR3 is CASSHSTGTGGGGTQYF. For the CDR3, the DNA is TGTGCCAGCAGCCACTCGACCGGGACAGGGGGCGGCGGGACCCAGTACTTC.

The V call is TRBV7-9, the J call TRBJ1-5; no reliable D call. The CDR3 length is 15 residues. Per the germline V gene, CDR1 is SEHNR and CDR2 is FQNEAQ (reference sequence). Trimming took 3 bases from V and 2 from J, leaving 11 bases between them. Here the CDR3 reads CASSLSWEGNQPQHF. In DNA form, the CDR3 reads TGTGCCAGCAGCTTGAGTTGGGAAGGCAATCAGCCCCAGCATTTT.

This clonotype was detected a few times. The chain carries TRBV5-5 and TRBJ2-3; D is uncertain. CDR1 and CDR2 (germline): SGHKS, YYEKEE (reference sequence). This CDR3 is 14 amino acids long. The V end was cut by 4 bases, the J end by 9 bases, with 18 bases between. This chain's CDR3 is CASSNEPAHGTQYF. CDR3 DNA sequence: TGTGCCAGCAGCAATGAGCCCGCTCATGGGACGCAGTATTTT.

This clonotype was picked up many times. J is TRBJ1-1 and V is TRBV2; no clear D gene. Germline V CDR1 and CDR2: SNHLY, FYNNEI. Trimming stripped 0 bases from V and 5 bases from J, with 13 bases between. CDR3 length: 15 residues. The CDR3 sequence: CASSEARGLGTEAFF. The CDR3 DNA follows: TGTGCCAGCAGTGAAGCGCGAGGCCTGGGGACTGAAGCTTTCTTT.

This clonotype was counted at least ten times. V gene TRBV14 combines with J gene TRBJ1-1; TRBD1 agrees at 8 bases. Germline-derived CDR1 and CDR2 are SGHDN and FVKESK. The CDR3 sequence is 13 residues long. Germline trimming cut 1 base from V and 6 bases from J; bases unmatched to any gene: 1. The CDR3 DNA sequence: TGTGCCAGCAGCCAAGTGGGACAGGCTGAAGCTTTCTTT. Protein product: CASSQVGQAEAFF. Full variable domain (outside the CDR3, taken from reference TRBV14 and TRBJ1-1): EAGVTQFPSHSVIEKGQTVTLRCDPISGHDNLYWYRRVMGKEIKFLLHFVKESKQDESGMPNNRFLAERTGGTYSTLKVQPAELEDSGVYFCASSQVGQAEAFFGQGTRLTVV.

As regards this clonotype: Lacking the conserved final phenylalanine or tryptophan, this CDR3 likely reflects a read error. The rearrangement uses TRBV20-1 and TRBJ2-1; 10 positions match TRBD2. Germline assignment: CDR1 DFQATT and CDR2 SNEGSKA (reference sequence). The CDR3 totals 14 residues. V lost 7 bases and J lost 4; bases outside the gene matches: 7. The CDR3 region has the DNA TGCAGTGTCAATAAACTAGCGGGGTACAATGAGCAGTTCCTC. As protein: CSVNKLAGYNEQFL.

The J gene is TRBJ2-2, the V gene TRBV2; TRBD2 matches at 13 bases. Trimming took 8 bases from V and 10 from J; bases not matched to a gene: 10. Germline assignment: CDR1 SNHLY and CDR2 FYNNEI. CDR3 length: 15 amino acids. The CDR3 loop reads CASGPGTSGILELFF. CDR3 sequence (DNA): TGTGCCAGCGGACCCGGGACTAGCGGGATTTTGGAGCTGTTTTTT.

Notes on this clonotype: With a much larger clone just one base away, this may be a read error. The genes are TRBV29-1 and TRBJ2-5; D perhaps matches TRBD1 (5 bases). The CDR3 runs to 13 residues. Trimming removed 8 bases from V and 2 bases from J, with 15 bases in between. The germline gives CDR1 SQVTM, CDR2 ANQGSEA. The CDR3: CSFLGAGQETQYF. CDR3 DNA: TGCAGCTTCTTAGGGGCTGGACAAGAGACCCAGTACTTC.

The J gene is TRBJ1-4, the V gene TRBV5-1; possible D gene TRBD1, 6 bases. The V gene lost 1 base and the J gene lost 3 bases, with 10 bases spanning the gap. Germline V gene data show CDR1 as SGHRS and CDR2 as YFSETQ. The CDR3 totals 15 residues. The CDR3 bases are TGCGCCAGCAGCTTGCAGGGACATGCTAATGAAAAACTGTTTTTT. Encoded protein: CASSLQGHANEKLFF.

The rearrangement uses TRBV10-3 and TRBJ1-6; 7 positions match TRBD1. V shed 6 bases, J shed 10 bases, and the junction held 9 bases outside the gene matches. The CDR3 has 14 residues. Germline CDR1 is ENHRY and CDR2 is SYGVKD. The CDR3 region is CAIRGDRVASPLHF. Here the CDR3 DNA reads TGTGCCATCAGAGGAGACAGGGTTGCCTCACCCCTCCACTTT.

This clonotype was recorded at least ten times. V gene TRBV7-2 combines with J gene TRBJ2-7; D not certain. The CDR3 is 15 residues long. Germline CDR1 and CDR2: SGHTA and FQGNSA. Trimming removed 4 bases at V and 1 base at J, with 14 bases between. The CDR3 DNA follows: TGTGCCAGCAGCTCAGCCGGTCTTGGTTCCTACGAGCAGTACTTC. Residues: CASSSAGLGSYEQYF. The full variable domain, in which reference TRBV7-2 and TRBJ2-7 provide the parts outside the CDR3, is GAGVSQSPSNKVTEKGKDVELRCDPISGHTALYWYRQSLGQGLEFLIYFQGNSAPDKSGLPSDRFSAERTGGSVSTLTIQRTQQEDSAVYLCASSSAGLGSYEQYFGPGTRLTVT.

As for this clonotype: A junction boundary mismatches the germline segment, possibly from a read error. V usage is TRBV12-3 or TRBV12-4 and J usage is TRBJ1-2; no reliable D call. The CDR3 runs 11 residues. CDR3 amino acids: CASGFTYGYTF. The CDR3 nucleotides read TGTGCCAGCGGTTTTACCTATGGCTACACCTTC.

The V gene is TRBV7-9, the J gene TRBJ2-7; the D gene could be TRBD1 or TRBD2 (5 bases each). V lost 11 bases, J lost 5 bases, and 19 bases lay in between. The germline V gene encodes CDR1 SEHNR and CDR2 FQNEAQ (reference sequence). CDR3 length equals 13 residues. This chain's CDR3 is CAGVPGLANEQYF. For the CDR3, the DNA is TGTGCCGGAGTACCGGGGCTAGCCAACGAGCAGTACTTC.

In this sample, this clonotype turned up many times. This chain joins TRBV20-1 and TRBJ2-3, with TRBD2 matching over 10 bases. The CDR3 extends over 14 amino acids. CDR1 and CDR2 from the germline V gene are DFQATT and SNEGSKA (reference sequence). With V trimmed by 2 bases and J by 4 bases, 3 bases remained unmatched. CDR3: CSARTAGGADTQYF. The CDR3 DNA sequence: TGCAGTGCTAGAACAGCGGGAGGGGCAGATACGCAGTATTTT.

This clonotype occurred many times. This rearrangement joins TRBV7-8 to TRBJ1-1; D remains unclear. Trimming left V 3 bases short and J 3 bases short, with 17 bases between. Germline V lookup: CDR1 SGHVS, CDR2 FQNEAQ. The CDR3 sequence is 16 residues long. The CDR3 sequence: CASSFFAAGMDTEAFF. Here the CDR3 DNA reads TGTGCCAGCAGCTTTTTCGCAGCGGGGATGGACACTGAAGCTTTCTTT.

This clonotype has a handful of counts. V gene TRBV7-9 combines with J gene TRBJ1-1, with D possibly TRBD1 on 6 matching bases. Germline lookup yields CDR1 SEHNR and CDR2 FQNEAQ (reference sequence). The CDR3 has 13 amino acids. Trimming left V 6 bases short and J 4 bases short, with 12 bases between. The CDR3 here is CASSDAGVTEAFF. CDR3 bases: TGTGCCAGCAGTGACGCAGGGGTCACTGAAGCTTTCTTT.

The sample holds many counts of this clonotype. The rearrangement links TRBV6-1 to TRBJ1-2; D uncertain. Trimming left V 6 bases short and J 8 bases short, with 10 bases between. The CDR3 is 11 residues long. Germline V gives CDR1 MNHNS, CDR2 SASEGT. The CDR3 DNA reads as TGTGCCAGCAGGAACAGTTTCGGCTACACCTTC. Its translation is CASRNSFGYTF.

The chain combines TRBV6-5 with TRBJ1-3; 9 bases map to TRBD1. The CDR3 spans 19 residues. V trimming: 0 bases; J trimming: 0 bases; junction bases outside the gene matches: 9. Germline V lookup: CDR1 MNHEY, CDR2 SVGAGI. The CDR3 spells CASSYSRGTGPNSGNTIYF. In nucleotides, the CDR3 is TGTGCCAGCAGTTACTCTAGAGGGACAGGGCCTAACTCTGGAAACACCATATATTTT.

This clonotype has ten or more counts. The rearrangement joins TRBV25-1 to TRBJ1-1; perhaps TRBD1 as D (5 bases). Trimming took off 3 bases at V and 3 bases at J, with 14 bases between the two ends. The CDR3 length is 15 residues. From germline, CDR1 is MGHDK and CDR2 SYGVNS. The CDR3 loop is CASSEAGQGDTEAFF. The CDR3 DNA is TGTGCCAGCAGTGAGGCGGGGCAGGGAGACACTGAAGCTTTCTTT.

About this clonotype itself: The conserved phenylalanine or tryptophan is not found at the CDR3 terminus, so this likely reflects a read error. The DNA is omitted, as the CDR3 cannot be located on it reliably, and the CDR3 follows TCRdb's listing. The chain combines TRBV24-1 with TRBJ2-6; TRBD1 reflects the table's D call only, with no check against the DNA. CDR1 KGHDR and CDR2 SFDVKD come from the germline V gene. 9 amino acids form the CDR3, both terminal residues included. The CDR3 is CATSDPGTS.

The sample holds a few counts of this clonotype. This rearrangement joins TRBV30 to TRBJ2-7, with D possibly TRBD2 on 6 matching bases. V gave up 1 base and J gave up 2 bases, with 9 bases separating them. This CDR3 is built from 13 residues. CDR1 is GTSNPN and CDR2 is SVGIG in the germline V gene (reference sequence). Here the CDR3 DNA reads TGTGCCTGGAGTGCCGGGAGCGCCTACGAGCAGTACTTC. The encoded protein is CAWSAGSAYEQYF.

This clonotype appeared many times. The J gene is TRBJ1-5, the V gene TRBV20-1, with 7 bases matching TRBD1. The CDR3 runs to 12 residues. Trimming took 3 bases from V and 7 from J; bases not matched to a gene: 3. Germline lookup yields CDR1 DFQATT and CDR2 SNEGSKA (reference sequence). The CDR3 bases are TGCAGTGCTAGCCAGGGGGAGCAGCCCCAGCATTTT. It specifies CSASQGEQPQHF.

This clonotype showed up many times. The chain has TRBV20-1 and TRBJ2-3; D not resolved. Per germline, CDR1 DFQATT and CDR2 SNEGSKA (reference sequence). CDR3 length: 14 residues. Trimming stripped 2 bases from V and 3 bases from J, with 12 bases between. In DNA form, the CDR3 reads TGCAGTGCTAGAACTCCTGGCTCGACAGATACGCAGTATTTT. This encodes CSARTPGSTDTQYF.

The gene calls are TRBV6-2 or TRBV6-3 and TRBJ2-3; D might be TRBD1 (5 bases). With 2 bases removed from V and 4 bases from J, the gap between germline ends came to 16 bases. Per the germline V gene, CDR1 is MNHEY and CDR2 is SVGEGT. CDR3 length equals 16 residues. CDR3 region: CASSYRQPFGPDTQYF. The CDR3 nucleotides are TGTGCCAGCAGTTACCGACAGCCATTTGGGCCAGATACGCAGTATTTT.

This clonotype has a count of ten or more. The rearrangement joins TRBV7-9 to TRBJ2-7; 8 positions match TRBD1. The CDR3 has 14 amino acids. Germline V gives CDR1 SEHNR, CDR2 FQNEAQ (reference sequence). With 5 bases clipped from V and 6 bases from J, the junction kept 9 bases outside the gene matches. As DNA, the CDR3 is TGTGCCAGCAGCAACTACGGACAGGGCGGCGAGCAGTACTTC. This gives the protein CASSNYGQGGEQYF.

The sample holds a few counts of this clonotype. The rearrangement joins TRBV20-1 to TRBJ1-4, with 10 bases that match TRBD1. The CDR3 loop spans 14 amino acids. Trimming removed 1 base from V and 11 bases from J; junction bases left unmatched: 7. Germline loops: CDR1 DFQATT, CDR2 SNEGSKA (reference sequence). The CDR3 here is CSARGRQGADKLFF. Written as DNA, the CDR3 is TGCAGTGCTAGAGGCAGACAGGGGGCCGATAAACTGTTTTTT.